This T cell receptor (beta chain) was identified during a study of T cells in Graves' hyperthyroidism and ophthalmopathy. Study as a whole: Before treatment of any kind, peripheral blood was taken at initial diagnosis. Broader study findings: Stable hyperthyroidism and ophthalmopathy were separated using 13 V-J signatures. Progression to ophthalmopathy was predicted a median of approximately 6.4 months early.

Germline loops: CDR1 SGHAT, CDR2 FQNNGV. The CDR3 sequence is 13 residues long. V shed 2 bases and J shed 10 bases, with 14 bases lying between them. Authors of the study amplified TCR beta CDR3 regions from RNA transcripts. Researchers ran a first-round RT-PCR on the TCR CDR3 using the HTBI primer set. Each CDR3 protein gets one entry after TCRdb re-called the multiplex PCR reads with MiXCR. The table records about 290,000 distinct CDR3 sequences, approximately 16% of them present only once. Worth noting for this clonotype: Its antigen is not known. A read error may be the cause here, since a much bigger clone is one base away.

This TCR was recovered from a young man with Graves' hyperthyroidism. The chain is built from TRBV11-2 and TRBJ1-2; D unclear. The sample comprised blood. The CDR3 DNA reads as TGTGCCAGCAGCTTATTTGAGGGCTTTGACTACACCTTC. This encodes CASSLFEGFDYTF.